A selection of T cell receptor beta chains follows, all from one sample in a study of beta chain features in type 1 diabetes. Data came from immunoSEQ multiplex PCR; TCRdb stores just in-frame clones and leaves some out. The data show 550,000 to 850,000 clones, with around 15% seen just once and approximately 0.022% held by the top ten. The sequenced sample consisted of naive CD4+ T cells from blood. The receptor source for this set is a young man with type 1 diabetes. CDR3s include the opening cysteine and the closing phenylalanine or tryptophan. D genes are given only for firm matches. Rows give clone size only sometimes, using once, few, many, or a class for an expanded clone.

DNA	CDR3	size	V	J	D
TGTGCCAGCAGCCCGAGGCAGGGTGCGGGCTACACCTTC	CASSPRQGAGYTF	NA	TRBV5-6	TRBJ1-2	NA
TGCGCCAGCAGCCGGAGGGGACAGGAGACCTACAATGAGCAGTTCTTC	CASSRRGQETYNEQFF	few	TRBV5-1	TRBJ2-1	TRBD1
TGCGCCAGCAGCCAAGGGCCAGACAGAACTAACTATGGCTACACCTTC	CASSQGPDRTNYGYTF	NA	TRBV4-1	TRBJ1-2	NA
TGTGCCGGGGACCTAGCCTACGAGCAGTACTTC	CAGDLAYEQYF	few	TRBV30	TRBJ2-7	NA
TGTGCCAGCAGCTTAGTGGCGGGGAGCGATGGCTACACCTTC	CASSLVAGSDGYTF	NA	TRBV7-2	TRBJ1-2	NA
TGTGCCAGCAGCTTGGGGGCAGGTAATTCACCCCTCCACTTT	CASSLGAGNSPLHF	few	TRBV7-9	TRBJ1-6	NA
TGTGCCAGCAGCTCGGATGCTCAAGGAGGCGGCTACACCTTC	CASSSDAQGGGYTF	NA	TRBV7-3	TRBJ1-2	NA
TGTGCCAGCAGCTTAGGACGGCAAGAGACCCAGTACTTC	CASSLGRQETQYF	few	TRBV7-7	TRBJ2-5	NA
TGTGCCAGCAGCTTTCGGGAGATGAACACTGAAGCTTTCTTT	CASSFREMNTEAFF	few	TRBV7-9	TRBJ1-1	NA
TGTGCCACCGACGCTGGGGGGTTTGGCACTGAAGCTTTCTTT	CATDAGGFGTEAFF	NA	TRBV6-6	TRBJ1-1	NA
TGTGCCAGCAGCCCATCCCTTCGGACTTTGAACACTGAAGCTTTCTTT	CASSPSLRTLNTEAFF	NA	TRBV11-1	TRBJ1-1	NA
TGTGCCAGCAGCTTGTCTCGGACATCAAAAGAGACCCAGTACTTC	CASSLSRTSKETQYF	few	TRBV7-2	TRBJ2-5	NA
TGTGCCAGCAGCTTAGCTGGGACAGTAAGCTCTGGGGCCAACGTCCTGACTTTC	CASSLAGTVSSGANVLTF	few	TRBV11-2	TRBJ2-6	TRBD1
TGTGCCAGCTCACCAGGGGGCCTCTCCTACGAGCAGTACTTC	CASSPGGLSYEQYF	few	TRBV18	TRBJ2-7	NA
TGTGCCAGCAGGACGGAAGAAGCTTTCTTT	CASRTEEAFF	few	TRBV6-1	TRBJ1-1	NA
TGTGCCAGCAGCTCCGTATGGGGCTCTGGAAACACCATATATTTT	CASSSVWGSGNTIYF	NA	TRBV7-2	TRBJ1-3	NA
TGCAGCGTTCAACCCGACGGGACCCACTATGGCTACACCTTC	CSVQPDGTHYGYTF	NA	TRBV29-1	TRBJ1-2	NA
TGTGCCAGCTTTACGGGCCCAGCAGGAGCTTTCTTT	CASFTGPAGAFF	NA	TRBV28	TRBJ1-1	NA
TGTGCCACCAGCAGAGATCTAGTGAATGAGCAGTTCTTC	CATSRDLVNEQFF	NA	TRBV15	TRBJ2-1	NA
TGTGCCAGCAGCCCAAGCGGGGGGGTAAGCTCCTACAATGAGCAGTTCTTC	CASSPSGGVSSYNEQFF	NA	TRBV7-9	TRBJ2-1	TRBD2
TGTGCCAGCAGTTACAAGGGGTCCCCCACAGATACGCAGTATTTT	CASSYKGSPTDTQYF	NA	TRBV6-5	TRBJ2-3	NA
TGTGCCAGCAGTGGCACCCGGGTAGAGACCCAGTACTTC	CASSGTRVETQYF	NA	TRBV2	TRBJ2-5	NA
TGTGCCAGCAGCGCCCTACAGGGAGGTGGAAACACCATATATTTT	CASSALQGGGNTIYF	NA	TRBV13	TRBJ1-3	NA
TGTGCCAGCAGCTCCGGCCACGAGCAGTACTTC	CASSSGHEQYF	few	TRBV7-9	TRBJ2-7	NA
TGTGCCAGCACCCTAGGGTTTGGTGGCTACACCTTC	CASTLGFGGYTF	NA	TRBV28	TRBJ1-2	NA
TGTGCCAGTAAACGAATACTGACTAGTATAGTTGATACGCAGTATTTT	CASKRILTSIVDTQYF	few	TRBV7-2	TRBJ2-3	NA
TGTGCCAACCAAAGGGACAGGGGAGCTAACTATGGCTACACCTTC	CANQRDRGANYGYTF	few	TRBV2	TRBJ1-2	TRBD1
TGCAGTGCTAGTTCAGTTTACGAGCAGTACTTC	CSASSVYEQYF	NA	TRBV20-1	TRBJ2-7	NA
TGTGCCAGCAGTTTTACGTCCAGGGGGCCCATCGAGCAGTACTTC	CASSFTSRGPIEQYF	few	TRBV27	TRBJ2-7	TRBD1
TGTGCCAGCAGCTCCCAGGACGGTACCTACGAGCAGTACTTC	CASSSQDGTYEQYF	few	TRBV7-8	TRBJ2-7	NA
TGCGCCAGCAGCTCCTTAGCGGGAGATATTCAAGAGACCCAGTACTTC	CASSSLAGDIQETQYF	NA	TRBV5-1	TRBJ2-5	TRBD2
TGTGCTAGCAGCTCCGGACTAGCGGGGTCCACAGATACGCAGTATTTT	CASSSGLAGSTDTQYF	NA	TRBV7-7	TRBJ2-3	TRBD2
TGTGCCAGTAGTCAGGGGTTAGATGGCTACACCTTC	CASSQGLDGYTF	few	TRBV19	TRBJ1-2	NA
TGTGCCAGCAGTAGGGACCTAGGGTCCTACGAGCAGTACTTC	CASSRDLGSYEQYF	NA	TRBV2	TRBJ2-7	NA
TGTGCCAGCAGATCGGGACAGTTAAGGAAAATGACTGAAGCTTTCTTT	CASRSGQLRKMTEAFF	few	TRBV7-8	TRBJ1-1	TRBD1
TGTGCCAGCAGCTTTCTCCTCTCGTCAGTTAATTCACCCCTCCACTTT	CASSFLLSSVNSPLHF	NA	TRBV13	TRBJ1-6	NA
TGTGCCAGCAGAACACCCGGGACAGGGTACAATGAGCAGTTCTTC	CASRTPGTGYNEQFF	few	TRBV28	TRBJ2-1	TRBD1
TGTGCCAGCTCACCAGCTGATAGTTCCCCTGAGCAGTTCTTC	CASSPADSSPEQFF	NA	TRBV18	TRBJ2-1	NA
TGTGCCAGCACAGAGGGCGGCACCGGGGAGCTGTTTTTT	CASTEGGTGELFF	NA	TRBV2	TRBJ2-2	NA
TGCGCCAGCAGCTTGGCCGGGCAGTATGAAAAACTGTTTTTT	CASSLAGQYEKLFF	few	TRBV5-1	TRBJ1-4	NA
TGTGCCAGTAGTTTGTCCTCCTACAATGAGCAGTTCTTC	CASSLSSYNEQFF	NA	TRBV19	TRBJ2-1	NA
TGCGCCAGCAGCTTGGGACTAGCGTCAACAGATACGCAGTATTTT	CASSLGLASTDTQYF	NA	TRBV5-1	TRBJ2-3	TRBD2
TGCAGCGGCCAGGTCCCGGACAGCAACACAGATACGCAGTATTTT	CSGQVPDSNTDTQYF	NA	TRBV29-1	TRBJ2-3	NA
TGTGCCAGCAGCTTAGGGGGGGCTACCTACAATGAGCAGTTCTTC	CASSLGGATYNEQFF	few	TRBV11-3	TRBJ2-1	NA
TGTGCCAGCAGCTTCGCCGGACTGAACACCGGGGAGCTGTTTTTT	CASSFAGLNTGELFF	NA	TRBV7-9	TRBJ2-2	NA
TGTGCCAGCAGCCGCGACAGGGTATTTGAAAAACTGTTTTTT	CASSRDRVFEKLFF	NA	TRBV6-5	TRBJ1-4	TRBD1
TGTGCCAGCAGTAAAGAGGGGGCTCTCTACGAGCAGTACTTC	CASSKEGALYEQYF	few	TRBV6-1	TRBJ2-7	TRBD1
TGTGCCATCAGTGATGGACATTACTCCTACGAGCAGTACTTC	CAISDGHYSYEQYF	NA	TRBV10-3	TRBJ2-7	NA